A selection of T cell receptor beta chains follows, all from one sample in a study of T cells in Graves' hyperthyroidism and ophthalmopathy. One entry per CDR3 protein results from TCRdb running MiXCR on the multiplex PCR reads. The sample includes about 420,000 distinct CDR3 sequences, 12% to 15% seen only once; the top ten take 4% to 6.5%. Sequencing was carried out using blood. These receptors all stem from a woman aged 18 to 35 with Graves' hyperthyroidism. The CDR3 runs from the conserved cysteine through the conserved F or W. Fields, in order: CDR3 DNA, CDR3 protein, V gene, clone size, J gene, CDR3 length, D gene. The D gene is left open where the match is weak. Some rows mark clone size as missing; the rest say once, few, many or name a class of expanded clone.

CDR3 DNA: TGTGCCAGCGGTTCCTCAGAATCTAAGCAGTTCTTC
CDR3 protein: CASGSSESKQFF
V gene: TRBV27
clone size: few
J gene: TRBJ2-1
CDR3 length: 12
D gene: NA

CDR3 DNA: TGTGCCATCAGTGGACAGGGGGAAGACTACAATGAGCAGTTCTTC
CDR3 protein: CAISGQGEDYNEQFF
V gene: TRBV10-3
clone size: NA
J gene: TRBJ2-1
CDR3 length: 15
D gene: TRBD1

CDR3 DNA: TGTGCCAGCAGCACCGGAGGGGGCCAAATGAACACTGAAGCTTTCTTT
CDR3 protein: CASSTGGGQMNTEAFF
V gene: TRBV7-9
clone size: few
J gene: TRBJ1-1
CDR3 length: 16
D gene: TRBD1

CDR3 DNA: TGTGCCACCAGTGGCAGGGGGCTGTTGTACAATGAGCAGTTCTTC
CDR3 protein: CATSGRGLLYNEQFF
V gene: TRBV24-1
clone size: few
J gene: TRBJ2-1
CDR3 length: 15
D gene: TRBD1

CDR3 DNA: TGTGCCACCACGAGGGGCACAGACTATGGCTACACCTTC
CDR3 protein: CATTRGTDYGYTF
V gene: TRBV6-1
clone size: few
J gene: TRBJ1-2
CDR3 length: 13
D gene: NA

CDR3 DNA: TGTGCCAGCAGTTTACGGGGCTTGGAGACCCAGTACTTC
CDR3 protein: CASSLRGLETQYF
V gene: TRBV28
clone size: NA
J gene: TRBJ2-5
CDR3 length: 13
D gene: NA

CDR3 DNA: TGTGCCAGCAGCTTAGCCGGTAGCGGGAGCTACGAGCAGTACTTC
CDR3 protein: CASSLAGSGSYEQYF
V gene: TRBV7-2
clone size: many
J gene: TRBJ2-7
CDR3 length: 15
D gene: TRBD2

CDR3 DNA: TGTGCCAGCAGTTCCGGGGGCAGAAATTCACCCCTCCACTTT
CDR3 protein: CASSSGGRNSPLHF
V gene: TRBV27
clone size: many
J gene: TRBJ1-6
CDR3 length: 14
D gene: NA

CDR3 DNA: TGTGCCAGCAACGACCGGGACAACTCCTACGAGCAGTACTTC
CDR3 protein: CASNDRDNSYEQYF
V gene: TRBV7-2
clone size: many
J gene: TRBJ2-7
CDR3 length: 14
D gene: NA

CDR3 DNA: TGTGCCAGCAGTTCAGGGGGTACAGATACGCAGTATTTT
CDR3 protein: CASSSGGTDTQYF
V gene: TRBV7-3
clone size: many
J gene: TRBJ2-3
CDR3 length: 13
D gene: TRBD1

CDR3 DNA: TGTGCCAGCAGCTTCGTCCTCACCGGGGAGCTGTTTTTT
CDR3 protein: CASSFVLTGELFF
V gene: TRBV11-2
clone size: few
J gene: TRBJ2-2
CDR3 length: 13
D gene: NA

CDR3 DNA: TGTGCCAGCAGCTTGGGGACAGGGGGCTTCTACGAGCAGTACTTC
CDR3 protein: CASSLGTGGFYEQYF
V gene: TRBV11-2
clone size: many
J gene: TRBJ2-7
CDR3 length: 15
D gene: TRBD1

CDR3 DNA: TGTGCCAGCAGACCAGAATCGCGACAGTACAATGAGCAGTTCTTC
CDR3 protein: CASRPESRQYNEQFF
V gene: TRBV28
clone size: many
J gene: TRBJ2-1
CDR3 length: 15
D gene: NA

CDR3 DNA: TGCGCCAGCAGTGCACTAGCGGGGGAGGAGACCCAGTACTTC
CDR3 protein: CASSALAGEETQYF
V gene: TRBV10-2
clone size: few
J gene: TRBJ2-5
CDR3 length: 14
D gene: TRBD2

CDR3 DNA: TGTGCCAGTCTAGAAACCCCGGGACAGGGACTTCAGCCCCAGCATTTT
CDR3 protein: CASLETPGQGLQPQHF
V gene: TRBV19
clone size: few
J gene: TRBJ1-5
CDR3 length: 16
D gene: TRBD1

CDR3 DNA: TGCGCCAGCAGCCCATCTACAGGGGGGTACGGGAACTATGGCTACACCTTC
CDR3 protein: CASSPSTGGYGNYGYTF
V gene: TRBV5-1
clone size: NA
J gene: TRBJ1-2
CDR3 length: 17
D gene: TRBD1

CDR3 DNA: TGTGCCAGCAGTATGACAGGGAACTACGAGCAGTACTTC
CDR3 protein: CASSMTGNYEQYF
V gene: TRBV27
clone size: NA
J gene: TRBJ2-7
CDR3 length: 13
D gene: TRBD1

CDR3 DNA: TGTGCCAGCAGCTTCGAGAAGATCGGAGCCAAAAACATTCAGTACTTC
CDR3 protein: CASSFEKIGAKNIQYF
V gene: TRBV7-2
clone size: few
J gene: TRBJ2-4
CDR3 length: 16
D gene: NA

CDR3 DNA: TGTGCCTGGGCCAAGGGACAGGGTGTGTCCCTCCACTTT
CDR3 protein: CAWAKGQGVSLHF
V gene: TRBV30
clone size: few
J gene: TRBJ1-6
CDR3 length: 13
D gene: TRBD1

CDR3 DNA: TGTGCCAGCAGCCCGACAGGGTCCCACTATGGCTACACCTTC
CDR3 protein: CASSPTGSHYGYTF
V gene: TRBV2
clone size: many
J gene: TRBJ1-2
CDR3 length: 14
D gene: TRBD1